The source of this T cell receptor (beta chain) is a study of vaccination and CD4 T cells after COVID-19. Whole-study context: Six men and four women formed the convalescents, two being Hispanic.

Points on this clonotype: Antigen unknown.

Study-level results: Vaccine-specific clones numbering 304 of 307 showed spike mono-reactivity in convalescent patients. Convalescent patients showed a median about 90% of reactive clones that were seen only post-vaccination.

Sequenced with the Oncomine TCR Beta short-read assay was DNA taken from cultured CD4+ T cells. MiXCR, applied by TCRdb to the PCR reads, yields one record per CDR3 protein. The sample comprises 15,000 to 20,000 distinct CDR3 sequences, roughly half of which are singletons, and just under 2.5% rests with the top ten. The treatment is: approximately 11-day PBMC culture with coronavirus spike peptide pools or control peptides (ViraFEST assay). ViraFEST relied on peptide pools to expand antigen-specific T cells; the TCRs were sequenced afterward. Germline loops: CDR1 SGHTA, CDR2 FQGNSA. This CDR3 comprises 15 residues. V lost 0 bases, J lost 8 bases, and 16 bases lay in between.

The chain joins TRBV7-2 to TRBJ1-1; TRBD1 is a possible D gene (6 bases). The sequences come from CD4+ T cells from blood, cultured in vitro, collected after SARS-CoV-2 vaccination. The receptor comes from a human donor who had recovered from COVID-19. The CDR3, as DNA: TGTGCCAGCAGCTTAGCCTTAGGGGGATGGGGGGAAGCTTTCTTT. It codes for CASSLALGGWGEAFF.